This T cell receptor (beta chain) was obtained from a study of T cell changes during pregnancy in multiple sclerosis. Repertoires were generated with immunoSEQ multiplex PCR, while TCRdb's copy carries only in-frame clones and drops some. This sample has 40,000 to 60,000 clones; 92% occur once, and the top ten carry 0.7% to 0.9%. The CDR3 runs 14 residues. Germline CDR1 reads SGHNT; CDR2 reads YYREEE (reference sequence). Trimming at V came to 6 bases and at J to 5 bases, leaving 6 bases not matched to a gene. The chain combines TRBV5-4 with TRBJ2-5; the match to TRBD1 covers 11 bases. The clonotype comes from a female donor with multiple sclerosis, enrolled in a pregnancy study. Source: CD4+ T cells from peripheral blood mononuclear cells, taken in the third trimester of pregnancy. The CDR3 DNA reads TGTGCCAGCAAGAGGACAGGGGGCGCGGAGACCCAGTACTTC. The encoded protein is CASKRTGGAETQYF.